The entry that follows covers one TCR beta chain sequence. Its target is not known. This entry is derived from a study of OX40 agonist ivuxolimab in advanced cancers. For the study at large: Patients receiving dose escalation had hepatocellular carcinoma, melanoma, renal cell or head and neck cancer. Study-level results: Average numbers of expanded clones were greater in CD8+ T cells than in CD4+.

The data were produced by immunoSEQ multiplex PCR, yet TCRdb's version contains in-frame clones alone and is incomplete. The sample yields 50,000 to 75,000 clones, 84% seen once. Germline assignment: CDR1 SGHNT and CDR2 YYREEE (reference sequence). This CDR3 region has 16 residues. Trimming took 0 bases from V and 2 from J; bases not matched to a gene: 5. This TCR derives from an adult with an advanced solid tumor such as melanoma, head and neck, liver or kidney cancer. The sequenced sample was CD4+ or CD8+ T cells sorted from blood, obtained in a trial of the OX40 agonist ivuxolimab. J is TRBJ2-1 and V is TRBV5-4; 7 bases are shared with TRBD2. This chain's CDR3 is CASSLDSSGTYNEQFF. The CDR3 DNA sequence: TGTGCCAGCAGCTTGGATTCTAGCGGCACCTACAATGAGCAGTTCTTC.